These T cell receptor beta chains were read from a single sample in a study of cytomegalovirus exposure and HLA in healthy donors. Sequenced by immunoSEQ multiplex PCR; TCRdb stores in-frame clones only, minus some. The sample yields around 100,000 clones, around 10% seen once. Source material: PBMCs. The receptors derive from a middle-aged man in good health and CMV-seropositive. Both conserved end residues are part of each CDR3. A D gene is named only where the DNA matches it firmly. Size tells how often a clone was seen (once, few, many) or the class of an expanded clone, and some rows leave it out.

D gene,V gene,J gene,clone size,CDR3 DNA,CDR3 protein
-,TRBV11-2,TRBJ2-2,few,TGTGCCAGCAGCCAACTTACGGGTGGGACCGGGGAGCTGTTTTTT,CASSQLTGGTGELFF
TRBD1,TRBV6-1,TRBJ1-1,few,TGTGCCAGCAGTGGAGGGACAGGGCAGTTAGGCACTGAAGCTTTCTTT,CASSGGTGQLGTEAFF
-,TRBV10-3,TRBJ2-6,-,TGTGCCATCAGTACCCGAGAGGGCGTTCAGTCTGGGGCCAACGTCCTGACTTTC,CAISTREGVQSGANVLTF
-,TRBV27,TRBJ2-1,few,TGTGCCAGCTCTATTGTCAGCGGGTTAGGTTACAATGAGCAGTTCTTC,CASSIVSGLGYNEQFF
-,TRBV5-6,TRBJ2-1,few,TGTGCCAGCAGCTTGGCGGCACAACGAGGTGAGCAGTTCTTC,CASSLAAQRGEQFF
TRBD1,TRBV7-9,TRBJ1-1,-,TGTGCCAGCAGCTTAGCGACAGGGCGGTGGACTGAAGCTTTCTTT,CASSLATGRWTEAFF
TRBD1,TRBV2,TRBJ1-1,-,TGTGCCAGCAGACTAGGACAGGGGGCTGTCACTGAAGCTTTCTTT,CASRLGQGAVTEAFF
TRBD2,TRBV5-1,TRBJ2-3,few,TGCGCCAGCAGCTTGGAGGGCGGGAGGAGAACAGATACGCAGTATTTT,CASSLEGGRRTDTQYF
-,TRBV12-5,TRBJ2-3,-,TGTGCTAGTGCCCGGCGGAGTTCAGATACGCAGTATTTT,CASARRSSDTQYF
-,TRBV6-5,TRBJ2-7,few,TGTGCCAGCAGTTACGCGGATAGCTACGAGCAGTACTTC,CASSYADSYEQYF
-,TRBV7-9,TRBJ2-2,few,TGTGCCAGCAGCTTTAGGGGTGGGACCGGGGAGCTGTTTTTT,CASSFRGGTGELFF
TRBD1,TRBV9,TRBJ2-1,-,TGTGCCAGCAGCGGTCGGACAGGGAATGAGCAGTTCTTC,CASSGRTGNEQFF
TRBD2,TRBV7-9,TRBJ2-3,few,TGTGCCAGCAGCTTGACTAGCGGGAGCAAGGATACGCAGTATTTT,CASSLTSGSKDTQYF
TRBD2,TRBV4-3,TRBJ2-1,few,TGCGCCAGCAGCCAAGAGCCTAGCGGGAGTTCCTACAATGAGCAGTTCTTC,CASSQEPSGSSYNEQFF
-,TRBV25-1,TRBJ2-1,-,TGTGCCAGCAGTGGAGCGATCCTAGGGGGCAATGAGCAGTTCTTC,CASSGAILGGNEQFF
TRBD2,TRBV5-1,TRBJ2-5,-,TGCGCCAGCAGCTTGGCTCTAGCGGGAAGGACCCAGTACTTC,CASSLALAGRTQYF
-,TRBV6-5,TRBJ1-2,-,TGTGCCAGCAGTCAGCGGGGGTATGGCTACACCTTC,CASSQRGYGYTF
-,TRBV4-2,TRBJ1-5,-,TGTGCCAGCAGCCAAGATCTTTGGACATTCCCTAATCAGCCCCAGCATTTT,CASSQDLWTFPNQPQHF
TRBD1,TRBV2,TRBJ2-5,-,TGTGCCAGCAGTGAACCTTTCGGACAGGGTGGGGAAGAGACCCAGTACTTC,CASSEPFGQGGEETQYF
TRBD1,TRBV10-1,TRBJ2-5,few,TGCGCCAGCAGTACTAACAGGGGGCTAGAGACCCAGTACTTC,CASSTNRGLETQYF
TRBD1,TRBV7-9,TRBJ1-4,few,TGTGCCAGCAGCTTATTAGGGACAGGGCCCTTGAGGAAACTGTTTTTT,CASSLLGTGPLRKLFF
-,TRBV20-1,TRBJ1-2,-,TGCAGTGCTAGCCTAGAAGGCTACACCTTC,CSASLEGYTF
TRBD2,TRBV7-2,TRBJ2-1,few,TGTGCCAGCAGCCCTAGAGCGGGAGCGAGGGACAATGAGCAGTTCTTC,CASSPRAGARDNEQFF
-,TRBV7-9,TRBJ2-5,-,TGTGCCAGCAGCTTACCCAGACTAGGAAGGGAGACCCAGTACTTC,CASSLPRLGRETQYF
TRBD1,TRBV18,TRBJ2-5,few,TGTGCCAGCTCACCACGGGACAGGGAAGAGACCCAGTACTTC,CASSPRDREETQYF
-,TRBV5-1,TRBJ2-7,-,TGCGCCAGCAGCTTGGCCAGACTGAACTCCTACGAGCAGTACTTC,CASSLARLNSYEQYF
TRBD2,TRBV4-1,TRBJ2-1,-,TGCGCCAGCACCTTGAAGACTAGCGGGAGGGCAAATGAGCAGTTCTTC,CASTLKTSGRANEQFF
-,TRBV13,TRBJ2-5,few,TGTGCCAGCAGCTTAGGCACAGGGACGGGGGAGACCCAGTACTTC,CASSLGTGTGETQYF
-,TRBV15,TRBJ1-2,few,TGTGCCACCAAAGCGGGGTATGGTGGCTACACCTTC,CATKAGYGGYTF
TRBD2,TRBV7-8,TRBJ2-1,-,TGTGCCAGCAGCGCTACTAGCGGGAGCTTATACAATGAGCAGTTCTTC,CASSATSGSLYNEQFF
-,TRBV11-3,TRBJ2-1,-,TGTGCCAGCAGCCCTTCAGGGGAAATCTCCTACAATGAGCAGTTCTTC,CASSPSGEISYNEQFF
-,TRBV14,TRBJ2-2,-,TGTGCCAGCAGCCAAGTGGGCAGGGGTTTCGGCGGGGAGCTGTTTTTT,CASSQVGRGFGGELFF
TRBD2,TRBV19,TRBJ2-7,-,TGTGCCAGCTCAGCGGGGTACTCCTACGAGCAGTACTTC,CASSAGYSYEQYF
-,TRBV7-8,TRBJ2-7,few,TGTGCCAGCAGCTTAGCGCCCGCGTTAGACGAGCAGTACTTC,CASSLAPALDEQYF
-,TRBV11-3,TRBJ1-5,-,TGTGCCAGCAGCATGCAGGGGCGTCAGCCCCAGCATTTT,CASSMQGRQPQHF
-,TRBV6-1,TRBJ2-7,few,TGTGCCAGCACGGCCGGCGAGGTGCTTCAGCAGTACTTC,CASTAGEVLQQYF
TRBD1,TRBV29-1,TRBJ1-1,-,TGCAGCGTATCACAGGGGGACGGAACTGAAGCTTTCTTT,CSVSQGDGTEAFF
-,TRBV27,TRBJ1-4,many,TGTGCCAGCAGTTCCATTAATGAAAAACTGTTTTTT,CASSSINEKLFF
TRBD1,TRBV10-3,TRBJ1-5,-,TGTGCCATCATTCGAGTTAGGGGGCCGTGTCAGCCCCAGCATTTT,CAIIRVRGPCQPQHF
-,TRBV6-4,TRBJ1-1,few,TGTGCCAGCAGTGAAACAGGGAATATGAACACTGAAGCTTTCTTT,CASSETGNMNTEAFF
TRBD1,TRBV2,TRBJ1-1,-,TGTGCCAGCGTACTACAGGGGCAAGGGAATATGGCTTTCTTT,CASVLQGQGNMAFF
-,TRBV29-1,TRBJ2-5,-,TGCAGCGTTGAATTAGTCGGACACGGAGAGACCCAGTACTTC,CSVELVGHGETQYF
-,TRBV11-2,TRBJ2-5,-,TGTGCCAGCTCCCTTTCGGCGGAAGAGACCCAGTACTTC,CASSLSAEETQYF
-,TRBV5-4,TRBJ2-2,few,TGTGCCAGCAGCCCCTCGAACACCGGGGAGCTGTTTTTT,CASSPSNTGELFF
-,TRBV27,TRBJ2-1,-,TGTGCCAGCAGTTTAGGGCTCCGTCTCCTGAATGAGCAGTTCTTC,CASSLGLRLLNEQFF
-,TRBV29-1,TRBJ1-3,-,TGCAGCCATAGGGGGTCTGGAAACACCATATATTTT,CSHRGSGNTIYF
-,TRBV27,TRBJ2-1,few,TGTGCCAGCAGTTTGGGGCCCCCGCGGTACAACAATGAGCAGTTCTTC,CASSLGPPRYNNEQFF
TRBD1,TRBV29-1,TRBJ2-7,few,TGCAGCGCCGGGGACAGCAACTCCTACGAGCAGTACTTC,CSAGDSNSYEQYF